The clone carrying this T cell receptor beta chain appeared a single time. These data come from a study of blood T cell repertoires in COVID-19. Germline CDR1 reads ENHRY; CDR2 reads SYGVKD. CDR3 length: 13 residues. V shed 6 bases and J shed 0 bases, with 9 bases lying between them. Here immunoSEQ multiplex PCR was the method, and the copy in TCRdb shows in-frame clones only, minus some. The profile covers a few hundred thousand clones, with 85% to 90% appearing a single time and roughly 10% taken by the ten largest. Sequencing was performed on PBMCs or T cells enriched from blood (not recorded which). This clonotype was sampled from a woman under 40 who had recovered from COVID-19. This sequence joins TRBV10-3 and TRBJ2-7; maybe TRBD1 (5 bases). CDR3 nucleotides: TGTGCCATCAGAGGAGACAGCTCCTACGAGCAGTACTTC. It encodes CAIRGDSSYEQYF.